This TCR beta chain was captured by sequencing in a study of cytomegalovirus exposure and HLA in healthy donors listed by TCRdb under 2017. Some background on the complete study: According to a later analysis, the roughly 130 validation repertoires were produced on the same platform as the 666 repertoires of the first cohort. The study aimed to test whether signatures of past pathogen exposure could be identified by cataloging public T cell receptors. Along with the roughly 700-subject first cohort, a separate validation cohort of approximately 110 different subjects was used. The study combined high-throughput TCR immunosequencing, statistical association of individual TCRs with disease status, and machine learning to predict cytomegalovirus infection status. Points the paper makes about the study in general: The study gave a list of some 150 TCR beta chains associated with cytomegalovirus. Of the cluster scores, roughly 95% were above 0 in a later analysis, which found that TCRs clustered in the first cohort also tended to co-occur in the 120 validation repertoires. The authors suggested that the approach could potentially be extended to other disease states and immunological phenotypes. Cytomegalovirus status was reported to be diagnosed by the classifier with high specificity and sensitivity in both the original and validation cohorts. Most TCR sequences were seen in very few donors, while some public TCRs were found in many individuals. The validation cohort had no HLA typing available for a later analysis, so co-occurrence within that cohort was assessed over all 120 or so repertoires. In vitro tests confirmed that a few of the cytomegalovirus-associated TCR beta chains recognize cytomegalovirus antigens.

Libraries were built with the immunoSEQ multiplex PCR assay. The study's own analysis went as follows. A statistical classification framework was built to diagnose cytomegalovirus status from the catalog of TCR beta chain sequences. The clones in this table, taken by TCRdb from immuneACCESS, are in-frame only. Not every clone is retained; where verified, under half of the shortfall comes from an unresolved V gene, and the cause of the rest is unknown. V and J calls and clone size are copied from that table; D and trimming were computed from the DNA. The sample data list roughly 120,000 clones, and about 88% of these were observed just once. The ten top clones hold about 4% of the sample. Concerning this clone itself: What antigen it recognizes has not been identified. Per-base qualities were not stored, and no clone one base away is much larger.

Separate from the approximately 670-subject first cohort, the validation cohort of 120 subjects was the group to which the donors belonged. V loses 0 bases, J loses 7 bases, and the germline ends lie 27 bases apart. From cysteine to phenylalanine, the CDR3 is 18 amino acids long. Kept here is only the CDR3 DNA, which spans 54 bases and is read in frame from base 1. CDR1 and CDR2, per the germline V gene (reference sequence), are GTSNPN and SVGIG. The specimen was PBMCs. The rearrangement combines TRBV30 with TRBJ1-2; a weak D assignment points to TRBD1 (6 bases agree). This clonotype originated in a man in his late teens or twenties in good health and CMV-seropositive. Here is the DNA: TGTGCCTGGAGTGTACGTGATTGGGGGCTACGGACAAGCGGTGGCTACACCTTC. This sequence encodes CAWSVRDWGLRTSGGYTF.